This TCR beta chain was sequenced for a study of blood T cells in healthy people across ages. General study results and limits: Donor CMV status was unknown, possibly confounding expanded clonotype changes. Strong correlation linked observed beta diversity and percent naive T cells.

Per the germline V gene, CDR1 is SGHTA and CDR2 is FQGNSA. The CDR3 has 15 residues. With 2 bases removed from V and 7 bases from J, the gap between germline ends came to 15 bases. This clonotype was picked up a small number of times. Its antigen is not identified. Primers used in a second PCR of about 6 to 12 cycles were a sample-barcoded 5' primer and a J-beta primer mix. TCRdb fed the 5' RACE reads into MiXCR, producing one record per CDR3 protein. The table shows about 1,500,000 distinct CDR3 sequences, with 42% occurring only once. The sequenced material came from blood. This receptor was obtained from a woman in her late teens or twenties in good health. The gene calls are TRBV7-2 and TRBJ1-5; maybe TRBD1 (5 bases). In DNA, the CDR3 is TGTGCCAGCAGCTTACTAAGCAGGGTTGGGCAGCCCCAGCATTTT. This encodes CASSLLSRVGQPQHF.